This T cell receptor beta chain was identified during a study of T and B cells in COVID-19 patients. Study context: Recovered patients mostly had mild to moderate COVID-19 managed as outpatients. Study-wide points: CD4+, regulatory T cell, CD8+ and sorted SARS-CoV-2-responsive or tetramer+ T cells were not yet sequenced.

To note about this clonotype: Its specificity is unknown.

Each TRB amplification used roughly 220-550 ng of genomic DNA from blood. Germline values: CDR1 LGHNA, CDR2 YSLEER. The junction had 3 bases not matched to a gene; V was cut back by 4 bases and J by 4 bases. The CDR3 consists of 15 residues. TRB rearrangements were amplified by multiplex PCR with BIOMED2 TRB-A/B primers. TCRdb analysed the multiplex PCR reads with MiXCR anew, one entry per CDR3 protein. The sample records roughly 11,000 distinct CDR3 sequences, more than 30% being singletons. This receptor was taken from a human donor with active COVID-19. The sample consisted of blood. The rearrangement uses TRBV4-3 and TRBJ2-1, with TRBD2 matching 11 bases. CDR3 nucleotides: TGCGCCAGCAGCCTAGCGGGGGGGACTTACAATGAGCAGTTCTTC. This sequence encodes CASSLAGGTYNEQFF.